Listed below are T cell receptor beta chains from one sample, sequenced in a study of blood T cell repertoires in COVID-19. Data came from immunoSEQ multiplex PCR; TCRdb stores just in-frame clones and leaves some out. The sample lists some 90,000 clones; 90% to 95% were seen once. The sequenced sample was peripheral blood. The receptors shown here come from a woman aged 45-65 years in a cohort sampled during active COVID-19. The CDR3 runs from the conserved cysteine through the conserved F or W.

v_call,cdr3_length,cdr3_aa
TRBV3-1/TRBV3-2,15,CASSQDTGGGSPLHF
TRBV6-5,15,CASSRQGALNTEAFF
TRBV6-5,12,CASSDRNTEAFF
TRBV6-5,14,CASAGEDTQETQYF
TRBV9,15,CASSVGGGAVSEAFF
TRBV2,15,CASSVEQGSNQPQHF
TRBV7-9,14,CASSLHGGRDTQYF
TRBV25-1,12,CASSVHGGEAFF
TRBV6-5,13,CASLKQGAYEQYF
TRBV5-1,16,CASSLGGTGSGNTIYF
TRBV2,13,CASRPEYNQPQHF
TRBV30,12,CAGRLDSYEQYF
TRBV10-2,14,CASTSGRGRDEQFF
TRBV7-8,15,CASSPDRVLNTEAFF
TRBV3-1/TRBV3-2,12,CASSQRGGGYTF
TRBV5-1,15,CASSLAGMNTGELFF
TRBV6-4,16,CASSEQGGSITDTQYF
TRBV11-2,13,CASRWGGTDTQYF
TRBV6-6,16,CASRGIFGQGPYEQYF
TRBV27,15,CASSPRQGAYYGYTF
TRBV2,13,CANGQDRSSPLHF
TRBV10-3,12,CAISDSAYEQYF
TRBV19,16,CASSMSGQISGNTIYF
TRBV18,17,CASSPRRDFFPNTEAFF
TRBV9,14,CASSVLGQSYEQYF
TRBV3-1/TRBV3-2,16,CASSQEVWTGKNEQFF
TRBV3-1/TRBV3-2,14,CASRSADRNTEAFF
TRBV6-6,16,CASSYSIQGTPYEQYF